This TCR beta chain appears in the sequencing data of a study of PD-L1 blockade in urothelial cancer. Overall study results and limits: Below-median TCR clonality that was measured in pretreatment blood predicted better survival.

Spike-ins of synthetic TCR analog templates went into each PCR. The repertoire was sequenced with immunoSEQ multiplex PCR; TCRdb's copy has only in-frame clones and lacks some. Here the sample spans roughly 60,000 clones, roughly 82% being singletons. Per-patient samples, pretreatment and on-treatment, numbered 1 to 8. As concerns this clone: Its antigen is currently unknown.

V was pared by 6 bases and J by 4 bases, with 6 bases of the junction left unmatched. The CDR3 has 14 residues. CDR1 and CDR2 from the germline V gene are MNHEY and SMNVEV (reference sequence). Sample: PBMCs, taken around atezolizumab (anti-PD-L1) treatment. The chain couples TRBV27 to TRBJ2-7, with 10 bases identical to TRBD2. The sequence derives from a man aged 70-80 years with urothelial cancer. CDR3 in amino acids: CASSLAGVMYEQYF. The CDR3 coding sequence is TGTGCCAGCAGCCTAGCGGGAGTAATGTACGAGCAGTACTTC.